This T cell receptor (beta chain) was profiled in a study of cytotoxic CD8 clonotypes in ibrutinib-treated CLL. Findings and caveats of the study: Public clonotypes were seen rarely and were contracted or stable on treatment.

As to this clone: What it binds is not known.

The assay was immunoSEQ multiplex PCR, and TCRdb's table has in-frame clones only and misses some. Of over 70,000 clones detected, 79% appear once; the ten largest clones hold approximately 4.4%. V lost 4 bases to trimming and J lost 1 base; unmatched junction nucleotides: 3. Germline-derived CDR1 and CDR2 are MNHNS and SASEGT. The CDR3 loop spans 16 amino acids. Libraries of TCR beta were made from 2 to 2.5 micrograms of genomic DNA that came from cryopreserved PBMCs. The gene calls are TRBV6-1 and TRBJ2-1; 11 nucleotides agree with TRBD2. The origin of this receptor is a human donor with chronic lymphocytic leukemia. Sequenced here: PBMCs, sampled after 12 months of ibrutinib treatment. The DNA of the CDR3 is TGTGCCAGCAGTGCCACTAGCGGGGGTTCCTACAATGAGCAGTTCTTC. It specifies CASSATSGGSYNEQFF.